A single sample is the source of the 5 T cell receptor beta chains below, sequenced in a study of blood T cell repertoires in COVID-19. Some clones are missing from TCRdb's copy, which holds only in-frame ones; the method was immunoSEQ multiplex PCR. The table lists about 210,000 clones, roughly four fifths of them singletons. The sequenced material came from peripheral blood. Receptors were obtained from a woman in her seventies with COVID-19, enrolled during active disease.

In nucleotides, the CDR3 is TGCGCCAGCGCTTTGACTGGAGGTTCCTACGAGCAGTACTTC. Protein sequence: CASALTGGSYEQYF. This chain joins TRBV5-1 and TRBJ2-7; TRBD2 might be the D (5 bases). Germline CDR1 reads SGHRS; CDR2 reads YFSETQ. CDR3 length: 14 residues. V shed 7 bases and J shed 1 base, with 15 bases lying between them.

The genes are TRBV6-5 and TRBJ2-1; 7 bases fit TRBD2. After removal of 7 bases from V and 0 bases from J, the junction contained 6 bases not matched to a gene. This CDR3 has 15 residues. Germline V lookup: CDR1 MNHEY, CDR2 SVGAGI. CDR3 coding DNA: TGTGCCAGCATCCTCCTAGCGGACTCCTACAATGAGCAGTTCTTC. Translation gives CASILLADSYNEQFF.

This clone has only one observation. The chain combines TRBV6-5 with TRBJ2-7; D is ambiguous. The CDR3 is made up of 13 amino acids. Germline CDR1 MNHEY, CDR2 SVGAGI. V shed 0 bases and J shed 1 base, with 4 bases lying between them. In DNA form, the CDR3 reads TGTGCCAGCAGTTACTCGTTATCCTACGAGCAGTACTTC. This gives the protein CASSYSLSYEQYF.

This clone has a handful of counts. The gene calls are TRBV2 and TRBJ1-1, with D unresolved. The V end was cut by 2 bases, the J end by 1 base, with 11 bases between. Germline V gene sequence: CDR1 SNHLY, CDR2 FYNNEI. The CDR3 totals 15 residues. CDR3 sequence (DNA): TGTGCCAGCAGTGAATACGGGGTGAGGAACACTGAAGCTTTCTTT. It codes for CASSEYGVRNTEAFF.

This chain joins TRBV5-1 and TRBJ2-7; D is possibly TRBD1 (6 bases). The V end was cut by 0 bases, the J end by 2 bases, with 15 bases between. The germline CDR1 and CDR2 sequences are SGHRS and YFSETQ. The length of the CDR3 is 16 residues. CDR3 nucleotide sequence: TGCGCCAGCAGCTTGGGGGACCAGGGGATGACCTACGAGCAGTACTTC. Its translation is CASSLGDQGMTYEQYF. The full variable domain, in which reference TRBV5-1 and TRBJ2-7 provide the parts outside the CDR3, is KAGVTQTPRYLIKTRGQQVTLSCSPISGHRSVSWYQQTPGQGLQFLFEYFSETQRNKGNFPGRFSGRQFSNSRSEMNVSTLELGDSALYLCASSLGDQGMTYEQYFGPGTRLTVT.